This TCR beta chain appears in the sequencing data of a study of blood T cell repertoires in COVID-19. Background on the study: Italy, Spain and the United States were the sources of the convalescent and acute COVID-19 samples. Nucleic acid was either cDNA or gDNA, and it came from T cells, B-cell-depleted T cells, or PBMCs.

TCRdb keeps only in-frame clones here, not all; method: immunoSEQ multiplex PCR. The repertoire holds 99,000 or so clones, with 65% to 90% as singletons. CDR1 and CDR2 from the germline V gene are SGHRS and YFSETQ. With 1 base removed from V and 1 base from J, the gap between germline ends came to 13 bases. The CDR3 totals 16 residues. The rearrangement uses TRBV5-1 and TRBJ2-3, with a tentative D call TRBD2 (6 bases). The TCR comes from a man aged 45-60 years with acute or convalescent COVID-19. Sequenced material: peripheral blood. The chain's CDR3 is CASSLWPSAGTDTQYF. The CDR3 DNA reads TGCGCCAGCAGCTTGTGGCCTAGCGCTGGCACAGATACGCAGTATTTT.